This record covers a single T cell receptor beta chain. No antigen is known for it. The purity of all sorted populations exceeded 95%. These data come from a study of beta chain features in type 1 diabetes. Regarding the study as a whole: High TCR expression in some cells could lead to their over-representation in cDNA sequencing. A potential influence of HLA type upon TCRB rearrangement remained unresolved herein.

The germline CDR1 and CDR2 sequences are MNHEY and SMNVEV (reference sequence). V dropped 6 bases and J dropped 0; count of bases not matched to a gene: 10. This CDR3 spans 16 amino acids. Expressed TCRB transcripts were sequenced after all isolated RNA was converted to cDNA. Data came from immunoSEQ multiplex PCR; TCRdb stores just in-frame clones and leaves some out. The table has fewer than 200,000 clones, approximately 13% seen once. Specimen: central memory CD4+ T cells from blood. This chain joins TRBV27 and TRBJ1-2, with 7 bases identical to TRBD1. The TCR comes from a woman between 18 and 30 years old in good health. The CDR3 region is CASSRRQGVSNYGYTF. CDR3 DNA sequence: TGTGCCAGCAGCCGACGACAGGGTGTATCTAACTATGGCTACACCTTC.